Each of the 28 T cell receptor beta chains below was sequenced from the same sample in a study of blood T cells in healthy people across ages. Combining a sample-barcoded 5' primer with a J-beta primer mix, a second PCR ran for about 6 to 11 cycles. TCRdb reprocessed the 5' RACE reads with MiXCR, giving one entry per CDR3 protein. This sample yields 650,000 to 1,000,000 distinct CDR3 sequences, of which around 36% are seen a single time; 10% to 15% belongs to the top ten. Material for sequencing was blood. The receptor source for this set is a man aged 18 to 29 in good health.

This clonotype was counted a single time. This chain uses TRBV25-1 with TRBJ1-5, with unresolved D. The CDR3 contains 14 residues. Germline V CDR1 and CDR2: MGHDK, SYGVNS. V was clipped by 2 bases and J by 1 base, with 6 bases between them. CDR3: CASSEQVSNQPQHF. The CDR3 DNA reads TGTGCCAGCAGTGAACAGGTCAGCAATCAGCCCCAGCATTTT. Drawing the rest from reference TRBV25-1 and TRBJ1-5, the complete variable domain is EADIYQTPRYLVIGTGKKITLECSQTMGHDKMYWYQQDPGMELHLIHYSYGVNSTEKGDLSSESTVSRIRTEHFPLTLESARPSHTSQYLCASSEQVSNQPQHFGDGTRLSIL.

The V and J genes are TRBV24-1 and TRBJ2-5, with 9 nucleotides matching TRBD1. The CDR3 covers 15 residues. The V segment lost 6 bases and the J segment 2 bases; nucleotides outside the gene matches: 6. Germline V gives CDR1 KGHDR, CDR2 SFDVKD. The CDR3 loop reads CATSSGQGVQETQYF. DNA of the CDR3: TGTGCCACCAGTTCGGGACAGGGAGTGCAAGAGACCCAGTACTTC.

In its sample, this clonotype was seen a few times. The rearrangement uses TRBV4-1 and TRBJ2-4; a possible D gene is TRBD2 (6 bases). With 0 bases removed from V and 1 base from J, the gap between germline ends came to 10 bases. Looked up from germline, CDR1 is MGHRA and CDR2 is YSYEKL. This CDR3 is 16 amino acids long. DNA for the CDR3: TGCGCCAGCAGCCAAGATGGGGGACTCGCCAAAAACATTCAGTACTTC. It codes for CASSQDGGLAKNIQYF.

The genes are TRBV6-6 and TRBJ1-2; D gene uncertain. The CDR3 contains 17 residues. The V end lost 0 bases, the J end lost 6 bases, and 20 bases lay between the germline ends. The germline gives CDR1 MNHNY, CDR2 SVGAGI (reference sequence). CDR3 DNA sequence: TGTGCCAGCAGTTACTCGAAAACGCGGCAGGTCCCTCATGGCTACACCTTC. Its protein is CASSYSKTRQVPHGYTF.

The chain uses TRBV4-3 and TRBJ2-1, with TRBD2 matching 14 bases. The J call is uncertain, as TRBJ2-7 better fits the DNA end. The CDR3 totals 16 residues. The germline V gene encodes CDR1 LGHNA and CDR2 YSLEER. CDR3 sequence: CASSAGLAGVYNEQYF. As DNA, the CDR3 is TGCGCCAGCAGCGCGGGACTAGCGGGAGTATACAATGAGCAGTACTTC.

This chain uses TRBV25-1 with TRBJ2-5, with TRBD1 matching 7 bases. This CDR3 has 15 amino acids. The germline CDR1 and CDR2 sequences are MGHDK and SYGVNS. The V gene end was trimmed by 3 bases and the J gene end by 1 base; junction bases not matched to a gene: 5. The CDR3 is CASSDQGQPQETQYF. DNA for the CDR3: TGTGCCAGCAGTGATCAGGGACAGCCCCAAGAGACCCAGTACTTC. Complete variable domain (other parts from reference TRBV25-1 and TRBJ2-5): EADIYQTPRYLVIGTGKKITLECSQTMGHDKMYWYQQDPGMELHLIHYSYGVNSTEKGDLSSESTVSRIRTEHFPLTLESARPSHTSQYLCASSDQGQPQETQYFGPGTRLLVL.

To note about this clonotype: An end of the junction does not agree with germline; a read error may underlie this. This chain links TRBV5-5 with TRBJ1-6; D is undetermined. The CDR3 is 16 residues long. Looked up from germline, CDR1 is SGHKS and CDR2 is YYEKEE (reference sequence). The CDR3 DNA sequence: TGTGCCGGCAGCCCTTTCGGGAGCAATCCGGCTTCACCCCTCCACTTT. Its translation is CAGSPFGSNPASPLHF.

This clonotype was observed a handful of times. The J gene is TRBJ1-1, the V gene TRBV20-1; D is unresolved. There are 15 residues in the CDR3. In germline, CDR1 is DFQATT, CDR2 SNEGSKA (reference sequence). V lost 0 bases and J lost 0, with 11 bases in between. The DNA of the CDR3 is TGCAGTGCTAGAGATCGGCAGGTCATGAACACTGAAGCTTTCTTT. Its translation: CSARDRQVMNTEAFF.

Concerning this clonotype: A read error may explain this, as a much larger clone is one base away. V is TRBV9 and J is TRBJ2-1, with TRBD2 as a possible D gene (5 bases). This CDR3 has 13 residues. Germline V gives CDR1 SGDLS, CDR2 YYNGEE. The V end lost 0 bases, the J end lost 10 bases, and 11 bases lay between the germline ends. The CDR3 DNA reads as TGTGCCAGCAGCGTAGGTAGCGCATACGAGCAGTTCTTC. Translated: CASSVGSAYEQFF.

At least ten counts were recorded for this clonotype. The chain recombines TRBV6-5 with TRBJ1-2; the D is unclear. Germline V gives CDR1 MNHEY, CDR2 SVGAGI. This CDR3 region has 14 residues. With 2 bases removed from V and 4 bases from J, the gap between germline ends came to 11 bases. The CDR3 DNA reads as TGTGCCAGCAGTTACAGGGTTGAAACCTATGGCTACACCTTC. This gives the protein CASSYRVETYGYTF.

The CDR3 DNA follows: TGTGCCAGCAGCTTCGGACTAGCGGGGTACAATGAGCAGTACTTC. Translation gives CASSFGLAGYNEQYF. The chain has TRBV7-3 and TRBJ2-5, with 12 positions matching TRBD2. The CDR3 is 15 residues long. The V gene's germline CDR1 is SGHTA and CDR2 FQGTGA. The junction had 10 bases not matched to a gene; V was cut back by 3 bases and J by 11 bases.

This clonotype was counted between two and nine times. For the CDR3, the DNA is TGTGCCAGCAGTTACTTGCGCGGGGCCACCCAAGAGACCCAGTACTTC. Translating gives CASSYLRGATQETQYF. The chain uses TRBV6-5 and TRBJ2-5; a possible D gene is TRBD2 (6 bases). Deletions cut 1 base from V and 1 base from J, with 13 bases between. Germline V gene lookup returns CDR1 MNHEY and CDR2 SVGAGI. The CDR3 has 16 amino acids.

This rearrangement joins TRBV6-2 or TRBV6-3 to TRBJ1-2; D remains unclear. The CDR3 covers 17 residues. V lost 2 bases and J 1 base, leaving 17 bases between the germline ends. Germline values: CDR1 MNHEY, CDR2 SVGEGT. The CDR3 coding sequence is TGTGCCAGCAGTTACGATGGTGTGAGGATATTTAACTATGGCTACACCTTC. This sequence encodes CASSYDGVRIFNYGYTF.

This clonotype was counted only a few times. The chain carries TRBV12-3 or TRBV12-4 and TRBJ2-7, with D maybe TRBD2 (5 bases). Trimming shortened V by 5 bases and J by 6 bases, and 11 bases separated the two germline ends. The CDR3 is 12 residues long. The CDR3 DNA follows: TGTGCCAGCAGTCTCATGGCGGGCGAGCAGTACTTC. As protein: CASSLMAGEQYF.

In regard to this clonotype: It may be a read error: a sequence one base away is much more abundant. V usage is TRBV4-1 and J usage is TRBJ1-2; no clear D. The CDR3 totals 15 residues. Germline CDR1 reads MGHRA; CDR2 reads YSYEKL. DNA of the CDR3: TGCGCCGGCAGCCAAAATATGGCACCTAACTATGGCTACACCTTC. This encodes CAGSQNMAPNYGYTF.

This clonotype was recorded a few times. The genes are TRBV12-3 or TRBV12-4 and TRBJ1-4; TRBD1 might be the D (6 bases). V lost 7 bases and J 7 bases, leaving 10 bases between the germline ends. The CDR3 loop spans 12 amino acids. CDR3 DNA: TGTGCCAGCAACAGGGATAGTGAAAAACTGTTTTTT. This sequence encodes CASNRDSEKLFF.

A remark on this clonotype: One end of the junction varies from germline; a read error may be responsible. V usage is TRBV4-1 and J usage is TRBJ2-5; no clear D. The CDR3 length is 15 residues. CDR1 is MGHRA, CDR2 YSYEKL, per germline. The CDR3, as DNA: TGCGCCAGCAGCCATCTGCCAAGCCGACGAGAGGCCCAGTACTTC. It translates to CASSHLPSRREAQYF.

Comment on this clonotype: Sequence at one end of the junction differs from germline and may be a read error. The chain employs TRBV3-1 and TRBJ1-6, with D possibly being TRBD1 (6 bases). Germline CDR1 is LGHDT and CDR2 is YNNKEL (reference sequence). CDR3 length equals 16 residues. The DNA of the CDR3 is TGTGCCAGCAGGCAAGGGGGAGCAGGGTACAATTCACCCCTCCACTTT. It encodes CASRQGGAGYNSPLHF. The full variable domain, rest sourced from reference TRBV3-1 and TRBJ1-6, is DTAVSQTPKYLVTQMGNDKSIKCEQNLGHDTMYWYKQDSKKFLKIMFSYNNKELIINETVPNRFSPKSPDKAHLNLHINSLELGDSAVYFCASRQGGAGYNSPLHFGNGTRLTVT.

This rearrangement joins TRBV29-1 to TRBJ2-6; D is possibly TRBD1 (5 bases). The CDR3 is 17 amino acids. The V gene lost 0 bases and the J gene lost 4 bases, with 16 bases spanning the gap. The germline V gene encodes CDR1 SQVTM and CDR2 ANQGSEA. CDR3 sequence reads: CSVEELAGYSGANVLTF. In DNA, the CDR3 is TGCAGCGTTGAAGAACTCGCAGGGTACTCCGGGGCCAACGTCCTGACTTTC.

This clonotype has only a few counts. The chain recombines TRBV20-1 with TRBJ2-7; D is undetermined. The germline CDR1 and CDR2 sequences are DFQATT and SNEGSKA (reference sequence). This CDR3 contains 12 residues. Trimming took 3 bases from V and 2 from J, leaving 8 bases between them. CDR3 sequence: CSASLRAYEQYF. For the CDR3, the DNA is TGCAGTGCTAGTCTCCGAGCCTACGAGCAGTACTTC.

This chain uses TRBV6-2 or TRBV6-3 with TRBJ2-1; TRBD2 agrees at 7 bases. Germline V gives CDR1 MNHEY, CDR2 SVGEGT. The CDR3 consists of 13 residues. Unmatched junction bases numbered 10, after V lost 7 bases and J lost 10 bases. The CDR3 DNA follows: TGTGCCAGCAACCGGCCCACTAGCGAGGAGCAGTTCTTC. Protein sequence: CASNRPTSEEQFF.

The V call is TRBV20-1, the J call TRBJ1-1; D is undetermined. Germline V gene sequence: CDR1 DFQATT, CDR2 SNEGSKA (reference sequence). The CDR3 totals 13 residues. V lost 5 bases and J lost 1, with 11 bases in between. The CDR3 loop is CSAVGFGNTEAFF. The CDR3 nucleotides read TGCAGTGCTGTTGGGTTTGGGAACACTGAAGCTTTCTTT.

In this sample, this clonotype turned up many times. The chain links TRBV14 to TRBJ2-3; a weak D match, TRBD1 (5 bases). The CDR3 runs to 14 residues. The V gene's germline CDR1 is SGHDN and CDR2 FVKESK. V shed 3 bases and J shed 2 bases, with 9 bases lying between them. CDR3 nucleotides: TGTGCCAGCAGCCAGGGGCGTTCCACAGATACGCAGTATTTT. It encodes CASSQGRSTDTQYF.

This clonotype was picked up many times. This sequence joins TRBV7-2 and TRBJ2-5, with 7 positions matching TRBD1. CDR3 length: 16 amino acids. V shed 1 base and J 2 bases; nucleotides not matched to a gene: 7. The germline V gene has CDR1 SGHTA and CDR2 FQGNSA. In DNA, the CDR3 is TGTGCCAGCAGCTTAGTGCCAGGGGGTGGGCAAGAGACCCAGTACTTC. Its protein product is CASSLVPGGGQETQYF.

The V and J genes are TRBV7-2 and TRBJ1-2; D remains unclear. V was trimmed by 0 bases and J by 3 bases, leaving 11 bases between them. CDR1 SGHTA and CDR2 FQGNSA come from the germline V gene. The CDR3 is made up of 15 amino acids. The DNA for the CDR3 is TGTGCCAGCAGCTTAGCGTGGTTGTGGGACTATGGCTACACCTTC. It specifies CASSLAWLWDYGYTF.

Regarding this clonotype: A much bigger clone sits one base away, suggesting this may be a read error. The chain uses TRBV2 and TRBJ2-1, with 9 bases lining up with TRBD1. Germline CDR1 SNHLY, CDR2 FYNNEI. J was trimmed by 13 bases and V by 6 bases; bases with no gene match: 16. The CDR3 covers 15 residues. The CDR3 DNA follows: TGTGCCAGCAGCGCTGACAGGGGGAGCACGGAGACCCAGTTCTTC. The encoded protein is CASSADRGSTETQFF.

The chain uses TRBV7-2 and TRBJ2-3; TRBD2 agrees at 11 bases. Trimming cost V 2 bases and J 3 bases; bases outside gene matches: 7. The CDR3 totals 17 residues. The V gene's germline CDR1 is SGHTA and CDR2 FQGNSA. The CDR3 DNA sequence: TGTGCCAGCAGCTTATCCGTGACTAGCGGGGAAACAGATACGCAGTATTTT. It translates to CASSLSVTSGETDTQYF.

Many counts were recorded for this clonotype. The V gene is TRBV27, the J gene TRBJ2-3; no definite D call. CDR1 and CDR2 from the germline V gene are MNHEY and SMNVEV (reference sequence). This CDR3 is 16 amino acids long. Trimming took 3 bases from V and 2 from J, leaving 15 bases between them. Here the CDR3 reads CASSFRIVGTTDTQYF. The CDR3 DNA is TGTGCCAGCAGTTTCCGCATAGTCGGAACCACAGATACGCAGTATTTT.